The 8 T cell receptor beta chains in this list originate from one sample, sequenced in a study of persistence of HIV-infected CD4 T cells. Overlapping HIV-1 Gag 15-mer peptides at roughly 1 ug per peptide per mL were used. Sorting of responding CD4+ T cells relied on upregulated CD40 ligand together with CD69. The libraries were made with immunoSEQ version 4 in survey mode. Using immunoSEQ multiplex PCR, the repertoire was profiled, and TCRdb retains in-frame clones only, with some absent. The repertoire has 20,000 to 25,000 clones, around 72% of them found once; the top ten carry approximately 1.7%. The antigens these receptors bind are not known. Sequenced here: CD4+ T cells sorted from PBMCs after roughly 17-hour stimulation, sampled from a patient who received antiretroviral therapy. The receptors were gathered from an adult man with HIV who was CMV-seropositive.

This clone is medium-sized. The rearrangement links TRBV6-5 to TRBJ1-4, with 7 bases lining up with TRBD1. The CDR3 is made up of 15 amino acids. Germline V lookup: CDR1 MNHEY, CDR2 SVGAGI. The V and J ends lost 7 bases and 4 bases, in that order; junction bases with no gene match: 9. CDR3 region: CASKRDRENNEKLFF. The CDR3 region has the DNA TGTGCCAGCAAGCGCGACAGGGAAAATAATGAAAAACTGTTTTTT.

This clone has just one count. The chain combines TRBV5-4 with TRBJ2-3; the D gene is possibly TRBD1 (6 bases). The germline V gene has CDR1 SGHNT and CDR2 YYREEE (reference sequence). The CDR3 runs 14 residues. V lost 7 bases and J lost 3, with 15 bases in between. This CDR3 is CASGGGLGTDTQYF. CDR3 DNA sequence: TGTGCCAGCGGTGGGGGCCTTGGTACAGATACGCAGTATTTT.

The CDR3 is CASSPGGGLSPLHF. CDR3 bases: TGCGCCAGCAGCCCCGGGGGGGGGCTCTCACCCCTCCACTTT. The V call is TRBV5-1, the J call TRBJ1-6; a weak D match, TRBD1 (6 bases). The CDR3 contains 14 residues. Looked up from germline, CDR1 is SGHRS and CDR2 is YFSETQ. V was cut by 4 bases and J by 10 bases, with 15 bases left in between.

The gene calls are TRBV9 and TRBJ1-2; 7 bases align to TRBD1. This CDR3 is 13 amino acids long. The trim removed 4 bases at V and 1 base at J, leaving 1 base unmatched. Germline loops: CDR1 SGDLS, CDR2 YYNGEE. The CDR3 spells CASSRDSNYGYTF. The CDR3 DNA is TGTGCCAGCAGCCGGGACAGTAACTATGGCTACACCTTC.

This clone was counted between two and nine times. The chain joins TRBV5-5 to TRBJ2-1, with TRBD1 matching 11 bases. The CDR3 extends over 15 amino acids. V shed 1 base and J 8 bases; nucleotides not matched to a gene: 5. Per the germline V gene, CDR1 is SGHKS and CDR2 is YYEKEE (reference sequence). CDR3 sequence (DNA): TGTGCCAGCAGCTTGATGGGACAGGGGGAGTATGAGCAGTTCTTC. As protein: CASSLMGQGEYEQFF.

As DNA, the CDR3 is TGTGCCAGCAGGGTTTCGGGGCTAAAGGGTAATGAGCAGTTCTTC. Its translation is CASRVSGLKGNEQFF. V and J are TRBV28 and TRBJ2-1; D could derive from TRBD1 or TRBD2 (5 bases each). Germline assignment: CDR1 MDHEN and CDR2 SYDVKM. V dropped 6 bases and J dropped 7 bases, with 19 bases sitting between them. The CDR3 totals 15 residues.

This CDR3 is CASTGRGNTEAFF. In nucleotides, the CDR3 is TGTGCCAGCACCGGGAGGGGGAACACTGAAGCTTTCTTT. The V and J genes are TRBV2 and TRBJ1-1, with D possibly matching TRBD1 (5 bases). The CDR3 covers 13 residues. Per the germline V gene, CDR1 is SNHLY and CDR2 is FYNNEI. Trimming took off 7 bases at V and 1 base at J, with 10 bases between the two ends.

This rearrangement joins TRBV19 to TRBJ2-1, with D perhaps given as TRBD1 or TRBD2 (5 bases each). CDR1 and CDR2 from the germline V gene are LNHDA and SQIVND (reference sequence). CDR3 length equals 15 residues. V was cut by 3 bases and J by 6 bases, with 15 bases left in between. CDR3 region: CASSMIGAHFNEQFF. CDR3 DNA: TGTGCCAGTAGTATGATCGGGGCTCATTTCAATGAGCAGTTCTTC.